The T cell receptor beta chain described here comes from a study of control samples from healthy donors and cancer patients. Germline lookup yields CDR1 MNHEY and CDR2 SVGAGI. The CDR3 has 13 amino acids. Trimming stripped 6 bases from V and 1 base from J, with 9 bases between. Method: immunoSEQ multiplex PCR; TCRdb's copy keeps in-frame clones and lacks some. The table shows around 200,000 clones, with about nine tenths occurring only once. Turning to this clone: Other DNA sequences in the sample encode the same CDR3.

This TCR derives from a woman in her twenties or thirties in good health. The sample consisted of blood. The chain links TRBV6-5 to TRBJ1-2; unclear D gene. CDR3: CASSYDGNYGYTF. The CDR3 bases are TGTGCCAGCAGCTACGACGGTAACTATGGCTACACCTTC.